The 11 T cell receptor beta chains listed next were all sequenced from one sample in a study of T cell changes during pregnancy in multiple sclerosis (dated by TCRdb to about 2019). Library creation used the immunoSEQ multiplex PCR assay. As stored in TCRdb, this immuneACCESS dataset retains in-frame rearrangements with V and J assigned. A fraction of the clones does not appear; measured against another copy, unresolved V genes explain less than half of the discrepancy, and the remainder lacks a known reason. The sample contains about 120,000 clones, approximately 95% of them found a single time. The ten largest clones represent roughly 6.2% of the sample. This material consisted of peripheral blood, taken before pregnancy. Every receptor here comes from a female donor with multiple sclerosis, enrolled in a pregnancy study.

The CDR3 DNA sequence: TGTGCCAGCAGGGCGACAGGGAACACTGAAGCTTTCTTT. It encodes CASRATGNTEAFF. The chain couples TRBV6-5 to TRBJ1-1; possible D gene TRBD1, 6 bases. The V end lost 6 bases, the J end lost 1 base, and 9 bases lay between the germline ends. Germline V lookup: CDR1 MNHEY, CDR2 SVGAGI. This CDR3 contains 13 residues.

This chain links TRBV9 with TRBJ2-2; D uncertain. Germline V CDR1 and CDR2: SGDLS, YYNGEE. Trimming stripped 2 bases from V and 4 bases from J, with 12 bases between. CDR3 length equals 15 residues. DNA for the CDR3: TGTGCCAGCAGCGTTGGGCATATGGGCACCGGGGAGCTGTTTTTT. This encodes CASSVGHMGTGELFF.

As DNA, the CDR3 is TGTGCCACCTCGATCGACAGGGAAGAGACCCAGTACTTC. Encoded protein: CATSIDREETQYF. J is TRBJ2-5 and V is TRBV10-3, with 7 bases identical to TRBD1. The CDR3 extends over 13 amino acids. V gave up 10 bases and J gave up 3 bases; unmatched junction bases: 8. Per the germline V gene, CDR1 is ENHRY and CDR2 is SYGVKD.

V usage is TRBV28 and J usage is TRBJ2-1; D not resolved. Germline V CDR1 and CDR2: MDHEN, SYDVKM. V gave up 2 bases and J gave up 6 bases, with 8 bases separating them. The CDR3 sequence is 13 residues long. The CDR3 DNA reads as TGTGCCAGCAGTTTACTGACTCCCAATGAGCAGTTCTTC. This sequence encodes CASSLLTPNEQFF.

The chain couples TRBV7-9 to TRBJ2-1; TRBD2 aligns across 13 bases. Trimming at V came to 3 bases and at J to 2 bases, leaving 1 base not matched to a gene. The CDR3 length is 16 residues. Germline V CDR1 and CDR2: SEHNR, FQNEAQ (reference sequence). As DNA, the CDR3 is TGTGCCAGCAGCTTCGGACTAGCGGGGGCCTACAATGAGCAGTTCTTC. This sequence encodes CASSFGLAGAYNEQFF.

V usage is TRBV5-8 and J usage is TRBJ2-7, with a possible D match to TRBD1 (6 bases). V was clipped by 3 bases and J by 2 bases, with 15 bases between them. The CDR3 totals 15 residues. Germline values: CDR1 SGHTS, CDR2 YDEGEE. CDR3 DNA: TGTGCCAGCAGCTCCCGCTGGACAGCAGCCTACGAGCAGTACTTC. Translating gives CASSSRWTAAYEQYF.

The chain carries TRBV5-6 and TRBJ2-1; tentative D call: TRBD1 (5 bases). Trimming left V 4 bases short and J 0 bases short, with 14 bases between. The V gene's germline CDR1 is SGHDT and CDR2 YYEEEE. CDR3 length: 16 residues. CDR3 DNA: TGTGCCAGCAGCCCGTGGGGCGGTAGCTCCTACAATGAGCAGTTCTTC. Its translation is CASSPWGGSSYNEQFF.

The DNA of the CDR3 is TGCGCCAGCACACCGCCCTCGGGCACTGAAGCTTTCTTT. Amino acid sequence: CASTPPSGTEAFF. This sequence joins TRBV5-1 and TRBJ1-1; no firm D call. The CDR3 sequence is 13 residues long. CDR1 SGHRS and CDR2 YFSETQ come from the germline V gene. Trimming took off 6 bases at V and 4 bases at J, with 13 bases between the two ends.

The chain carries TRBV6-4 and TRBJ1-2; no definite D call. Per the germline V gene, CDR1 is MRHNA and CDR2 is SNTAGT. V dropped 5 bases and J dropped 2 bases, with 15 bases sitting between them. This CDR3 comprises 15 residues. Here the CDR3 DNA reads TGTGCCAGCAGTCCCGAGAACGCGGCCAACTATGGCTACACCTTC. Residues: CASSPENAANYGYTF.

This chain connects TRBV28 to TRBJ2-6; D gene ambiguous. The germline V gene has CDR1 MDHEN and CDR2 SYDVKM. The CDR3 runs to 16 residues. Trimming removed 3 bases at V and 0 bases at J, with 9 bases between. CDR3 sequence (DNA): TGTGCCAGCAGTTTTACTCGTAGCTCTGGGGCCAACGTCCTGACTTTC. Protein sequence: CASSFTRSSGANVLTF.

This clone has only one observation. The chain is built from TRBV5-4 and TRBJ2-3, with D perhaps TRBD2 (5 bases). Deletions cut 3 bases from V and 0 bases from J, with 8 bases between. The CDR3 covers 14 residues. The germline CDR1 and CDR2 sequences are SGHNT and YYREEE (reference sequence). The CDR3, as DNA: TGTGCCAGCAGCTGGACTGCTAGCACAGATACGCAGTATTTT. Encoded protein: CASSWTASTDTQYF.